A single sample is the source of the 20 T cell receptor beta chains below, sequenced in a study of tumour-infiltrating T cells in Burkitt lymphoma. Clones were read by immunoSEQ multiplex PCR, and TCRdb kept only the in-frame ones, dropping some. The sample holds 800 to 950 clones, about 71% seen once. The sequenced sample consisted of tumor tissue. The source is a human donor with Burkitt lymphoma.

This clone was found once. The chain combines TRBV10-1 with TRBJ2-2; D is unclear. CDR1 is WNHNN and CDR2 is SYGVQD in the germline V gene (reference sequence). The CDR3 length is 12 residues. V was clipped by 5 bases and J by 3 bases, with 4 bases between them. As DNA, the CDR3 is TGCGCCAGCAGTATGTACACCGGGGAGCTGTTTTTT. This sequence encodes CASSMYTGELFF.

This clone is judged hyperexpanded. The rearrangement joins TRBV4-2 to TRBJ1-1; 7 bases are a match to TRBD1. CDR1 is LGHNA, CDR2 YNFKEQ, per germline. V lost 0 bases to trimming and J lost 11 bases; unmatched junction nucleotides: 12. This CDR3 has 15 amino acids. In DNA, the CDR3 is TGTGCCAGCAGCCAAGATCGAGTTGTCAGGGGGTATGCTTTCTTT. Translation gives CASSQDRVVRGYAFF.

The J gene is TRBJ1-1, the V gene TRBV5-4, with 10 bases lining up with TRBD1. Germline assignment: CDR1 SGHNT and CDR2 YYREEE (reference sequence). Trimming took 4 bases from V and 5 from J; bases not matched to a gene: 8. CDR3 length: 15 residues. The CDR3 protein is CASSIEGQGSTEAFF. The CDR3 DNA is TGTGCCAGCAGCATAGAGGGACAGGGGTCTACTGAAGCTTTCTTT.

V usage is TRBV18 and J usage is TRBJ2-7; the D gene is possibly TRBD1 (6 bases). Trimming stripped 6 bases from V and 9 bases from J, with 21 bases between. CDR1 KGHSH and CDR2 LQKENI come from the germline V gene. The CDR3 runs 14 residues. The CDR3 nucleotides are TGTGCCAGCTCGGCCGGGACACAGGGTGACGGGCAGTACTTC. This codes for CASSAGTQGDGQYF.

The V gene is TRBV4-2, the J gene TRBJ2-3, with D tentatively TRBD1 or TRBD2 (5 bases each). The CDR3 runs to 17 residues. V lost 3 bases to trimming and J lost 0 bases, with 16 bases between them. Germline CDR1 is LGHNA and CDR2 is YNFKEQ. CDR3 residues: CASSQEDTRISTDTQYF. Here the CDR3 DNA reads TGTGCCAGCAGCCAGGAGGACACACGAATTAGCACAGATACGCAGTATTTT.

V gene TRBV5-1 combines with J gene TRBJ2-1; TRBD2 aligns across 14 bases. This CDR3 region has 15 residues. The germline gives CDR1 SGHRS, CDR2 YFSETQ. The junction had 2 bases not matched to a gene; V was cut back by 1 base and J by 8 bases. CDR3 coding DNA: TGCGCCAGCAGCTTGTGGACTAGCGGGAGGTATGAGCAGTTCTTC. Amino acids: CASSLWTSGRYEQFF. Full variable domain (outside the CDR3, taken from reference TRBV5-1 and TRBJ2-1): KAGVTQTPRYLIKTRGQQVTLSCSPISGHRSVSWYQQTPGQGLQFLFEYFSETQRNKGNFPGRFSGRQFSNSRSEMNVSTLELGDSALYLCASSLWTSGRYEQFFGPGTRLTVL.

The CDR3 is CASSFWGQRSYNEQFF. The CDR3 DNA sequence: TGTGCCAGCAGTTTCTGGGGACAGAGATCCTACAATGAGCAGTTCTTC. The chain combines TRBV27 with TRBJ2-1, with 7 nucleotides matching TRBD1. The V gene's germline CDR1 is MNHEY and CDR2 SMNVEV (reference sequence). The CDR3 spans 16 residues. With 3 bases clipped from V and 1 base from J, the junction kept 6 bases outside the gene matches.

This sequence joins TRBV7-2 and TRBJ2-7; D perhaps matches TRBD1 (5 bases). The CDR3 runs to 15 residues. The germline V and J ends were trimmed by 1 base and 2 bases, with 12 bases remaining between them. Germline values: CDR1 SGHTA, CDR2 FQGNSA. The CDR3 region has the DNA TGTGCCAGCAGCTTAGGCCGAGACAGCACCTACGAGCAGTACTTC. As protein: CASSLGRDSTYEQYF. The full variable domain, rest sourced from reference TRBV7-2 and TRBJ2-7, is GAGVSQSPSNKVTEKGKDVELRCDPISGHTALYWYRQSLGQGLEFLIYFQGNSAPDKSGLPSDRFSAERTGGSVSTLTIQRTQQEDSAVYLCASSLGRDSTYEQYFGPGTRLTVT.

The chain combines TRBV1 with TRBJ2-1; the listed D gene, TRBD2, was not tested against the DNA. TRBV1 is assigned pseudogene status. CDR3 length: 15 residues. CDR3 region: CTSNRGGSSYNEQFF. CDR3 DNA: TGCACCAGCAACCGAGGCGGTAGCTCCTACAATGAGCAGTTCTTC.

This chain links TRBV6-1 with TRBJ1-5, with TRBD1 matching 8 bases. This CDR3 has 18 residues. Germline V gene lookup returns CDR1 MNHNS and CDR2 SASEGT. Unmatched junction bases numbered 9, after V lost 1 base and J lost 1 base. The CDR3 loop is CASSEVWTGWQSNQPQHF. DNA for the CDR3: TGTGCCAGCAGTGAAGTCTGGACAGGGTGGCAGAGCAATCAGCCCCAGCATTTT.

This chain links TRBV7-9 with TRBJ2-7; D is perhaps TRBD1 (5 bases). CDR3 length equals 14 residues. Between the trimmed V and J ends, which lost 5 bases and 4 bases, there was a span of 15 bases. Germline V lookup: CDR1 SEHNR, CDR2 FQNEAQ (reference sequence). The CDR3 coding sequence is TGTGCCAGCAGCCCAGGGTTCTTAGGGTACGAGCAGTACTTC. Protein: CASSPGFLGYEQYF.

This clone has more than one count but fewer than ten. V gene TRBV10-3 combines with J gene TRBJ1-2; the match to TRBD1 covers 7 bases. This CDR3 is built from 15 residues. Germline V gene lookup returns CDR1 ENHRY and CDR2 SYGVKD. V trimming: 2 bases; J trimming: 4 bases; junction bases outside the gene matches: 7. The CDR3 DNA reads as TGTGCCATCAGTGAGGGAGACAGGGCCGGCTATGGCTACACCTTC. Its protein product is CAISEGDRAGYGYTF.

A few counts support this clone. The chain is built from TRBV7-9 and TRBJ2-7; D gene ambiguous. Germline CDR1 is SEHNR and CDR2 is FQNEAQ (reference sequence). V was cut by 4 bases and J by 2 bases, with 9 bases left in between. This CDR3 has 13 residues. The CDR3 DNA reads as TGTGCCAGCAGCTCGGGTCTGACCTACGAGCAGTACTTC. It specifies CASSSGLTYEQYF.

The genes are TRBV5-6 and TRBJ2-2, with 7 bases that match TRBD2. Unmatched junction bases numbered 6, after V lost 4 bases and J lost 6 bases. Germline V gives CDR1 SGHDT, CDR2 YYEEEE. This CDR3 is 14 amino acids long. CDR3 nucleotides: TGTGCCAGCAGCCCCTTGACTAGCCCCGGGGAGCTGTTTTTT. The encoded protein is CASSPLTSPGELFF.

This chain connects TRBV4-1 to TRBJ2-7; 9 nucleotides line up with TRBD2. The CDR3 is made up of 15 amino acids. Germline lookup yields CDR1 MGHRA and CDR2 YSYEKL. Unmatched junction bases numbered 7, after V lost 5 bases and J lost 2 bases. The CDR3 region is CASSSTAGGTYEQYF. DNA for the CDR3: TGCGCCAGCAGCTCCACCGCGGGAGGGACCTACGAGCAGTACTTC.

The chain links TRBV4-3 to TRBJ2-3; D is undetermined. Germline CDR1 LGHNA, CDR2 YSLEER. This CDR3 region has 15 residues. The ends were cut back, 2 bases at V and 6 bases at J, with 15 bases in the middle. The CDR3 loop reads CASSQTDGATDTQYF. The CDR3 DNA follows: TGCGCCAGCAGCCAAACGGACGGAGCCACCGATACGCAGTATTTT.

CDR3 protein: CASSFWGGETEAFF. In nucleotides, the CDR3 is TGTGCCAGCAGCTTCTGGGGGGGGGAGACTGAAGCTTTCTTT. The chain couples TRBV7-9 to TRBJ1-1; a weak D match, TRBD1 (5 bases). Germline loops: CDR1 SEHNR, CDR2 FQNEAQ (reference sequence). The CDR3 runs to 14 residues. V shed 3 bases and J shed 5 bases, with 13 bases lying between them.

The V call is TRBV10-3, the J call TRBJ2-7, with D maybe TRBD2 (5 bases). Trimming shortened V by 11 bases and J by 4 bases, and 12 bases separated the two germline ends. The CDR3 consists of 11 residues. The germline V gene has CDR1 ENHRY and CDR2 SYGVKD. Here the CDR3 DNA reads TGTGCCTCGTTGGACTTGTACGAGCAGTACTTC. Translating it yields CASLDLYEQYF.

CDR3 DNA: TGTGCCACCAGCGGTCAAACCTACGAGCAGTACTTC. Encoded protein: CATSGQTYEQYF. The rearrangement joins TRBV19 to TRBJ2-7, with D perhaps TRBD2 (5 bases). CDR1 LNHDA and CDR2 SQIVND come from the germline V gene (reference sequence). V dropped 10 bases and J dropped 2 bases, with 12 bases sitting between them. The CDR3 runs to 12 residues.

The chain combines TRBV6-4 with TRBJ1-1, with D unclear. The CDR3 consists of 11 residues. In germline, CDR1 is MRHNA, CDR2 SNTAGT. V lost 3 bases and J 9 bases, leaving 8 bases between the germline ends. The chain's CDR3 is CASSDLLKAFF. The CDR3 bases are TGTGCCAGCAGTGATCTTCTCAAAGCTTTCTTT.